Sequencing of this T cell receptor beta chain was carried out in a study of blood T cells in healthy people across ages. The overall study: Per every two T cells, about one barcoded beta molecule was captured by template switching.

The sample holds a few counts of this clonotype. Its antigen is unknown. This CDR3 has 12 residues. The V end was cut by 2 bases, the J end by 10 bases, with 10 bases between. Germline assignment: CDR1 SGHDT and CDR2 YYEEEE. Findings of the study overall: With naive T cell percentage, TCR beta diversity showed a strong correlation. A roughly linear age-dependent decrease characterized TCR beta diversity per million T cells.

With a J-beta primer mix and a sample-barcoded 5' primer, a second PCR ran roughly 6 to 11 cycles. TCRdb used MiXCR to reprocess the 5' RACE reads, holding one entry per CDR3 protein. The data contain around 1.5 million distinct CDR3 sequences, 59% of them singletons. The sequenced material came from blood. This clonotype was sampled from a man younger than 30 in good health. V gene TRBV5-6 combines with J gene TRBJ2-1, with D unresolved. The CDR3 here is CASSFFGLEQFF. The CDR3, as DNA: TGTGCCAGCAGCTTTTTTGGTCTCGAGCAGTTCTTC.